The text below deals with one T cell receptor beta chain. Living in 24 US areas, the participants were between about 18 and 90 years of age. Categorization into cohorts depended on clinical history that participants reported. Participants classified as exposed had met a COVID-19 case within 2 weeks before study entry. The entry originates in a study of blood T cell repertoires in COVID-19. Between the trimmed V and J ends, which lost 4 bases and 5 bases, there was a span of 21 bases. The V gene's germline CDR1 is SGHNT and CDR2 YYREEE (reference sequence). The CDR3 runs 16 residues. Source study methods: Estimation of nucleated cell counts relied on the amplification of reference gene primers. Method: immunoSEQ multiplex PCR; TCRdb's copy keeps in-frame clones and lacks some. V, J and clone size derive from that table, while D and trimming were established from the DNA sequence. The profile shows fewer than 250,000 clones, roughly 80% of them singletons.

Material for sequencing was PBMCs or T cells enriched from blood (not recorded which). The sequence was collected from a woman between 45 and 65 years old who had been exposed to COVID-19. The gene calls are TRBV5-4 and TRBJ2-5, with a possible D match to TRBD2 (5 bases). CDR3 in amino acids: CASSQTNSVGWETQYF. The CDR3 region has the DNA TGTGCCAGCAGCCAGACTAATAGCGTGGGATGGGAGACCCAGTACTTC.